A selection of T cell receptor beta chains follows, all from one sample in a study of blood T cell repertoires in COVID-19. Generated by immunoSEQ multiplex PCR, the TCRdb table keeps only in-frame clones and is missing some. The table lists 150,000 to 200,000 clones, around four fifths of them singletons. Material: peripheral blood. The receptors originated from a woman between 70 and 85 years old with COVID-19, enrolled during active disease. Both conserved end residues are part of each CDR3. The D gene is left open where the match is weak. Clone size is stated in some rows and not others, as once, few, many or a class when expanded.

J gene,D gene,V gene,clone size,CDR3 DNA,CDR3 protein
TRBJ2-3,TRBD2,TRBV11-2,.,TGTGCCAGCAGCTTAGCGGGGGGAGCGGCAGATACGCAGTATTTT,CASSLAGGAADTQYF
TRBJ2-7,.,TRBV25-1,.,TGTGCCACCGAGACATATAGATACGAGCAGTACTTC,CATETYRYEQYF
TRBJ1-3,TRBD1,TRBV28,.,TGTGCCAGCAGGAACTCCGGGACAGTAGGAAACACCATATATTTT,CASRNSGTVGNTIYF
TRBJ1-2,.,TRBV4-1,.,TGCGCCAGCAGCAGACGTCCCGGGACTGATAACTATGGCTACACCTTC,CASSRRPGTDNYGYTF
TRBJ1-2,.,TRBV15,.,TGTGCCACCAGCAGAGACGGGAGAGGCTACACCTTC,CATSRDGRGYTF
TRBJ2-1,TRBD2,TRBV7-6,once,TGTGCCAGCAGCTTGCGGACTAGCGGGGCCATTAGCTCCTACAATGAGCAGTTCTTC,CASSLRTSGAISSYNEQFF
TRBJ2-7,TRBD2,TRBV28,.,TGTGCCAGCAGCGAAGTTAAACCCGGGACTAGCGGGAAGGTGTACTTC,CASSEVKPGTSGKVYF
TRBJ2-1,TRBD2,TRBV10-3,.,TGTGCCATCAGGGATTTAGCGGGAGGCTTCTACAATGAGCAGTTCTTC,CAIRDLAGGFYNEQFF
TRBJ2-1,TRBD2,TRBV25-1,.,TGTGCCAGCAGTGATCCCTTCTTAGCGGGGTCTAACAATGAGCAGTTCTTC,CASSDPFLAGSNNEQFF
TRBJ1-4,.,TRBV6-5,.,TGTGCCAGCAGTTCCCGGGACACACAATTGGATAAACTGTTTTTT,CASSSRDTQLDKLFF
TRBJ1-1,TRBD1,TRBV5-8,.,TGTGCCAGCAGCCCCCAGACAGGGGCCCGCAGGGCTTTCTTT,CASSPQTGARRAFF
TRBJ1-2,.,TRBV28,few,TGTGCCAGCAGTTACAATGGTAGGCGGTATGGCTACACCTTC,CASSYNGRRYGYTF
TRBJ2-3,.,TRBV7-2,.,TGTGCCAGCAGCCCTCAGTTCGCTAGCACAGATACGCAGTATTTT,CASSPQFASTDTQYF
TRBJ2-7,TRBD2,TRBV28,.,TGTGCCAGCAGACCAACTAGCGGAATCTCCTACGAGCAGTACTTC,CASRPTSGISYEQYF
TRBJ2-1,.,TRBV28,few,TGTGCCAGCAGTCCCCCGACGGGATACAATGAGCAGTTCTTC,CASSPPTGYNEQFF
TRBJ1-2,TRBD1,TRBV24-1,.,TGTGCCACCAGTGATTCCGCAGGGGGCGCAAACTATGGCTACACCTTC,CATSDSAGGANYGYTF
TRBJ2-5,.,TRBV6-6,.,TGTGCCAGCGCGGAGGAAGAGACCCAGTACTTC,CASAEEETQYF
TRBJ1-5,.,TRBV7-2,few,TGTGCCAGCAGCTTAATGGCGGCTTATAGCAATCAGCCCCAGCATTTT,CASSLMAAYSNQPQHF
TRBJ1-5,.,TRBV7-2,.,TGTGCCAGCAGCTTAGATGGGACATCCCGCACTCAGCCCCAGCATTTT,CASSLDGTSRTQPQHF
TRBJ1-2,.,TRBV16,.,TGTGCCAGCAGCCGAGCAGACAGGAACTATGGCTACACCTTC,CASSRADRNYGYTF
TRBJ1-5,.,TRBV28,.,TGTGCCAGCAGGCGCCAGGGTAGTCAGCCCCAGCATTTT,CASRRQGSQPQHF
TRBJ2-7,TRBD2,TRBV3-1/TRBV3-2,.,TGTGCCAGCAGCCACCGACCGGGACTAGCGGGAGGGAGCTCCTACGAGCAGTACTTC,CASSHRPGLAGGSSYEQYF
TRBJ2-5,.,TRBV29-1,.,TGCAGCGTTGAAGACTTTGGCGGGGGCCTCCAAGAGACCCAGTACTTC,CSVEDFGGGLQETQYF
TRBJ2-5,.,TRBV11-3,few,TGTGCCAGCAGCTTAGGACGGGAGTTCGTAGAGACCCAGTACTTC,CASSLGREFVETQYF
TRBJ1-4,.,TRBV6-5,.,TGTGCCAGCAGTCGAGGGGAGGGAAAACTGTTTTTT,CASSRGEGKLFF
TRBJ2-5,.,TRBV5-1,.,TGCGCCAGCACCGTCTCCCGGGAGGAGACCCAGTACTTC,CASTVSREETQYF
TRBJ2-5,.,TRBV3-1/TRBV3-2,.,TGTGCCAGCAATGAAACCCAGGGACAAGAGACCCAGTACTTC,CASNETQGQETQYF